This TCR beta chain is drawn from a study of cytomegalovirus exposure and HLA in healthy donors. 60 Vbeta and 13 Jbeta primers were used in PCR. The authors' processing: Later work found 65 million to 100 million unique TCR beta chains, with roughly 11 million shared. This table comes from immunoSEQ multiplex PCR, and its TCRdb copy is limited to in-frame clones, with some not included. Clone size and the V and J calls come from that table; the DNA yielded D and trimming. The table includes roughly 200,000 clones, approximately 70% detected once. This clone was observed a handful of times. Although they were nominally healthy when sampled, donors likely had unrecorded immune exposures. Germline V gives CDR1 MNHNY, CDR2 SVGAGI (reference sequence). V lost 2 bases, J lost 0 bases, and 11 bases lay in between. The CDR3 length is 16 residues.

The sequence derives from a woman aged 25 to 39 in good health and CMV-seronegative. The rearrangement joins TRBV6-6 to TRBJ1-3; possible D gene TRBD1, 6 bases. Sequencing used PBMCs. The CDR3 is CASSYGTHSSGNTIYF. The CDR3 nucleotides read TGTGCCAGCAGTTACGGGACACATAGCTCTGGAAACACCATATATTTT.